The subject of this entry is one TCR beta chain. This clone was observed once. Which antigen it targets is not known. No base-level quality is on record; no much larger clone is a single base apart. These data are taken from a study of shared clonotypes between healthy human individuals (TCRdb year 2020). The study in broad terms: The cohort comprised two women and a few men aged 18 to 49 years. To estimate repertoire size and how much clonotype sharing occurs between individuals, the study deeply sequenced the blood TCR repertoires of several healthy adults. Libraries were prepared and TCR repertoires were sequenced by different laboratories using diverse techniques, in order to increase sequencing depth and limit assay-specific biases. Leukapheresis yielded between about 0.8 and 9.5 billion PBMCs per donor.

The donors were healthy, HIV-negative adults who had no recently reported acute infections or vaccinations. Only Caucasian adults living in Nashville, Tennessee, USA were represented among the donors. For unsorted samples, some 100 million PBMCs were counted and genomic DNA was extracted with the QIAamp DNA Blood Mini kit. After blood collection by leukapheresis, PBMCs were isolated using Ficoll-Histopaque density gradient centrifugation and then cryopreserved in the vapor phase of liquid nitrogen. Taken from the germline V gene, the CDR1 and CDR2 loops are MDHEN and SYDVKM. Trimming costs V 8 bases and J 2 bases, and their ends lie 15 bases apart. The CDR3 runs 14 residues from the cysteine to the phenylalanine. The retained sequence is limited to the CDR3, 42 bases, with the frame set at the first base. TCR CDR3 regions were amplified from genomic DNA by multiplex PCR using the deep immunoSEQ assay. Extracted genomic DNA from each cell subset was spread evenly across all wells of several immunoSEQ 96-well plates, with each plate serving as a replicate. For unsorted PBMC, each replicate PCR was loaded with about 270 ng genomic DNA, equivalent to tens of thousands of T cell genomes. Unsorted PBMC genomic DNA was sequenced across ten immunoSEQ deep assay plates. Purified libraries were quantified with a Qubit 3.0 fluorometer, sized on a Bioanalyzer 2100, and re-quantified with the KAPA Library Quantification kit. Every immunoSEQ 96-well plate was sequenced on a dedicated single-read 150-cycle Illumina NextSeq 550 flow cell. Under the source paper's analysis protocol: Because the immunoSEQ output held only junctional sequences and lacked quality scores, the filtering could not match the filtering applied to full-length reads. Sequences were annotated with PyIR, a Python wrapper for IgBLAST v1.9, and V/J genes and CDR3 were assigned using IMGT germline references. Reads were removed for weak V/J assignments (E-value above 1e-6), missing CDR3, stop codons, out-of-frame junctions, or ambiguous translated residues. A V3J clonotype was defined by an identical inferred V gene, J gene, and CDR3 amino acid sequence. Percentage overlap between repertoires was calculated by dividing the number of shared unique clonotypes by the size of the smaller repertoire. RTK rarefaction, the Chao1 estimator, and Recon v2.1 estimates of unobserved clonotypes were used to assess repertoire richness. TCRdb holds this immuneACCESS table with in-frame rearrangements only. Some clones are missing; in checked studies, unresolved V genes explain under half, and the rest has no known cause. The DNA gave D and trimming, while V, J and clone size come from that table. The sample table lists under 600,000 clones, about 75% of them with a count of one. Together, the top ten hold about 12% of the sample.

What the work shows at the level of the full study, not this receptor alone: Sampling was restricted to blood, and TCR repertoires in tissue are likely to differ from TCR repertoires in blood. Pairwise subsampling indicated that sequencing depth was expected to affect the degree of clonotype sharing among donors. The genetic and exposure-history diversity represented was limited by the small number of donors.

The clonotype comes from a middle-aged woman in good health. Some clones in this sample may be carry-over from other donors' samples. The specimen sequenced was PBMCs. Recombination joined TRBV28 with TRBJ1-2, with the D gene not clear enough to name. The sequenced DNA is TGTGCCAGCTACCCTCGGGCTACAAACTATGGCTACACCTTC. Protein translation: CASYPRATNYGYTF.